The 16 T cell receptor beta chains below were found in one sample sequenced in a study of blood T cell repertoires in COVID-19. Sequencing was performed with immunoSEQ multiplex PCR; in TCRdb, only in-frame clones are kept and a portion is missing. This sample yields a few hundred thousand clones, of which approximately 86% are seen a single time; around 10% belongs to the top ten. Sequences were obtained from peripheral blood. All receptors derive from a man aged 35 to 55 who had recovered from COVID-19.

This chain connects TRBV19 to TRBJ1-1; the match to TRBD1 covers 8 bases. The length of the CDR3 is 15 residues. V lost 6 bases and J lost 0; bases outside the gene matches: 6. Germline loops: CDR1 LNHDA, CDR2 SQIVND (reference sequence). The CDR3 spells CASRRDRTLNTEAFF. For the CDR3, the DNA is TGTGCCAGTAGACGGGACAGGACCTTGAACACTGAAGCTTTCTTT.

The J gene is TRBJ2-7, the V gene TRBV11-2; D is ambiguous. V was cut by 0 bases and J by 3 bases, with 12 bases left in between. Germline CDR1 and CDR2: SGHAT and FQNNGV. This CDR3 contains 15 residues. CDR3 amino acids: CASSLDPQLNYEQYF. In nucleotides, the CDR3 is TGTGCCAGCAGCTTAGATCCACAGTTAAACTACGAGCAGTACTTC. Full variable domain (outside the CDR3, taken from reference TRBV11-2 and TRBJ2-7): EAGVAQSPRYKIIEKRQSVAFWCNPISGHATLYWYQQILGQGPKLLIQFQNNGVVDDSQLPKDRFSAERLKGVDSTLKIQPAKLEDSAVYLCASSLDPQLNYEQYFGPGTRLTVT.

The chain uses TRBV2 and TRBJ2-5; 8 nucleotides match TRBD2. This CDR3 is built from 16 residues. CDR1 and CDR2 (germline): SNHLY, FYNNEI. V shed 5 bases, J shed 5 bases, and the junction held 13 bases outside the gene matches. The CDR3 loop reads CASSPLRAGVRETQYF. The DNA of the CDR3 is TGTGCCAGCAGTCCCCTTAGAGCGGGAGTGCGGGAGACCCAGTACTTC. The whole variable domain, remainder taken from reference TRBV2 and TRBJ2-5, is EPEVTQTPSHQVTQMGQEVILRCVPISNHLYFYWYRQILGQKVEFLVSFYNNEISEKSEIFDDQFSVERPDGSNFTLKIRSTKLEDSAMYFCASSPLRAGVRETQYFGPGTRLLVL.

The V call is TRBV11-2, the J call TRBJ1-6, with TRBD1 matching over 7 bases. J was trimmed by 8 bases and V by 2 bases; bases with no gene match: 3. This CDR3 comprises 14 residues. Germline V gives CDR1 SGHAT, CDR2 FQNNGV. This chain's CDR3 is CASSLNRGDSPLHF. CDR3 DNA: TGTGCCAGCAGCTTAAACAGGGGAGATTCACCCCTCCACTTT.

This chain links TRBV7-9 with TRBJ2-1, with D perhaps matching TRBD2 (5 bases). The CDR3 runs to 14 residues. Germline assignment: CDR1 SEHNR and CDR2 FQNEAQ (reference sequence). With 5 bases removed from V and 1 base from J, the gap between germline ends came to 9 bases. The DNA for the CDR3 is TGTGCCAGCAGCCGACTAAAATCCTACAATGAGCAGTTCTTC. Amino acid sequence: CASSRLKSYNEQFF.

The V and J genes are TRBV19 and TRBJ2-2; weak D call: TRBD2 (5 bases). Trimming pared 6 bases from V and 6 bases from J, leaving 14 bases between. Germline CDR1 is LNHDA and CDR2 is SQIVND (reference sequence). The CDR3 runs 14 residues. The CDR3 sequence: CASRRGVESGELFF. CDR3 DNA sequence: TGTGCCAGTAGACGGGGAGTTGAGTCCGGGGAGCTGTTTTTT.

The chain combines TRBV6-5 with TRBJ1-1, with 7 bases fitting TRBD1. The CDR3 length is 15 residues. The junction had 13 bases not matched to a gene; V was cut back by 6 bases and J by 6 bases. From germline, CDR1 is MNHEY and CDR2 SVGAGI. The CDR3, as DNA: TGTGCCAGCAGCCAATGGGGACAGCCTAGGCCTGAAGCTTTCTTT. This gives the protein CASSQWGQPRPEAFF.

The chain uses TRBV7-2 and TRBJ2-2, with a weak D call TRBD1 (6 bases). This CDR3 has 16 residues. The V gene lost 1 base and the J gene lost 8 bases, with 17 bases spanning the gap. In germline, CDR1 is SGHTA, CDR2 FQGNSA. The CDR3 DNA sequence: TGTGCCAGCAGCTTAGGGGTGGGGGCATTGGAAGGGGAGCTGTTTTTT. This gives the protein CASSLGVGALEGELFF.

This chain links TRBV5-1 with TRBJ2-5; 7 bases map to TRBD2. The trim removed 7 bases at V and 1 base at J, leaving 7 bases unmatched. The germline gives CDR1 SGHRS, CDR2 YFSETQ. The CDR3 consists of 14 residues. CDR3 sequence (DNA): TGCGCCAGCGGGGGGGACCATACCCAAGAGACCCAGTACTTC. Encoded protein: CASGGDHTQETQYF.

The J gene is TRBJ2-1, the V gene TRBV7-2, with 7 positions matching TRBD1. The CDR3 is made up of 16 amino acids. Losses at the gene ends were 6 bases for V and 7 bases for J; bases not matched to a gene: 15. Germline CDR1 and CDR2: SGHTA and FQGNSA. The CDR3 reads CASSWGRDRGRNEQFF. CDR3 nucleotides: TGTGCCAGCAGTTGGGGACGGGACAGAGGGAGAAATGAGCAGTTCTTC.

The rearrangement links TRBV2 to TRBJ2-7, with 9 bases identical to TRBD2. V dropped 8 bases and J dropped 2; count of bases not matched to a gene: 7. This CDR3 contains 14 residues. Germline CDR1 SNHLY, CDR2 FYNNEI. CDR3 amino acids: CASAQREATYEQYF. The DNA of the CDR3 is TGTGCCAGCGCCCAGCGGGAGGCCACCTACGAGCAGTACTTC. The full variable domain, in which reference TRBV2 and TRBJ2-7 provide the parts outside the CDR3, is EPEVTQTPSHQVTQMGQEVILRCVPISNHLYFYWYRQILGQKVEFLVSFYNNEISEKSEIFDDQFSVERPDGSNFTLKIRSTKLEDSAMYFCASAQREATYEQYFGPGTRLTVT.

CDR3 in amino acids: CASSLLAGPSSYNEQFF. The DNA of the CDR3 is TGCGCCAGCAGCTTGCTAGCGGGGCCCAGCTCCTACAATGAGCAGTTCTTC. V and J are TRBV5-1 and TRBJ2-1; 9 bases agree with TRBD2. The trim removed 1 base at V and 0 bases at J, leaving 5 bases unmatched. From germline, CDR1 is SGHRS and CDR2 YFSETQ. The CDR3 length is 17 residues.

The CDR3 spells CAISESGLASNTGELFF. Written as DNA, the CDR3 is TGTGCCATCAGTGAGTCCGGACTAGCTTCGAACACCGGGGAGCTGTTTTTT. The chain carries TRBV10-3 and TRBJ2-2, with 8 bases that match TRBD2. Germline V gene lookup returns CDR1 ENHRY and CDR2 SYGVKD. CDR3 size: 17 residues. V lost 0 bases and J lost 0; bases outside the gene matches: 3.

The chain is built from TRBV19 and TRBJ2-7; D possibly corresponds to TRBD2 (5 bases). The CDR3 has 15 amino acids. The ends were cut back, 1 base at V and 7 bases at J, with 17 bases in the middle. The germline gives CDR1 LNHDA, CDR2 SQIVND (reference sequence). CDR3 sequence reads: CASSIAPRRSWEQYF. CDR3 in DNA: TGTGCCAGTAGTATAGCACCACGGAGGTCTTGGGAGCAGTACTTC.

This clone came up a few times. The chain uses TRBV12-3 or TRBV12-4 and TRBJ1-5, with D possibly matching TRBD1 (5 bases). The CDR3 runs 12 residues. The ends were cut back, 4 bases at V and 12 bases at J, with 13 bases in the middle. In DNA, the CDR3 is TGTGCCAGCAGTTATGCAGGACACTTCCAGCATTTT. It codes for CASSYAGHFQHF.

In its sample, this clone was seen a few times. CDR3 sequence (DNA): TGTGCCAGCAGCGCTAACGCCCTAACCACCGGGGAGCTGTTTTTT. It is translated as CASSANALTTGELFF. The rearrangement links TRBV9 to TRBJ2-2; D is uncertain. There are 15 residues in the CDR3. The germline CDR1 and CDR2 sequences are SGDLS and YYNGEE. Trimming shortened V by 3 bases and J by 4 bases, and 13 bases separated the two germline ends.